The rows below give T cell receptor beta chains drawn from one sample of a study of identical twins. Via MiXCR, TCRdb re-called the 5' RACE reads, giving one row per CDR3 protein. The sample records 250,000 or so distinct CDR3 sequences, roughly 8% being singletons. Another study also made use of these data, one on yellow fever vaccine responses in identical twins.

The source material was CD8+ T cells sorted from blood. These receptors were obtained from a woman aged 18-29 years in good health. CDR3s leave out the opening cysteine and the closing phenylalanine or tryptophan.

v_call cdr3_aa
TRBV12-3/TRBV12-4 ASTLGGTYGYT
TRBV7-6 ASSLKQGRETQY
TRBV29-1 SVGYLGQLGYGYT
TRBV6-2/TRBV6-3 ASTRTSGSWTDTQY
TRBV20-1 SARGGSFSYEQY
TRBV2 ASKGQAGVWSTGELF
TRBV14 ASSQELSFVADTQY
TRBV5-1 ASSLRDRGSYNEQF
TRBV6-2/TRBV6-3 ASSYLLAGGPVDEQY
TRBV7-9 ASRPYRDKTLGAF
TRBV27 ASSSQFTGTDSPLH
TRBV11-2 ASSFGGGPRDEQY
TRBV7-9 ASSPARQTYGYT
TRBV2 ARKDRGMYNEQF
TRBV19 ASSNFRRQGMVNTEAF
TRBV5-1 ASSSGRHTDTQY
TRBV4-3 ASSHLGLMNTEAF
TRBV15 ATSRDQGATFGGYGYT
TRBV27 ASSMGTSGYEQY
TRBV27 ATGRTGELF
TRBV20-1 SAPEGRVYEQY
TRBV7-9 ASSRVVATDTDTQY
TRBV13 ASSPHWSSYEQY
TRBV12-3/TRBV12-4 ASSHGPSYEQY
TRBV6-1 ASSGGTSPYEQY
TRBV7-9 ASSSRDSSSYNEQF
TRBV28 ASSFLPIERGNEQF
TRBV7-9 ASSSLGGDPLH
TRBV6-2/TRBV6-3 ASSYPEGLAGPPAGDTQY
TRBV4-3 ASSQDRNTEAF
TRBV5-5 ARSPGGGEGWF
TRBV4-3 ASSQAWADTEAF
TRBV7-9 ASSLPAGVLEQY
TRBV5-5 ASSLAEGLSHRDTQY
TRBV29-1 SARTSGGSYEQY
TRBV5-1 ASSPEGEYPYEQY
TRBV29-1 SVLGRSQPQF
TRBV4-3 ASSQDRLGPNEQF
TRBV5-6 ASSLGSGWSWF
TRBV27 ASSLFAGSDTQY
TRBV7-9 ASRGRNYVEQY
TRBV5-1 ASSWEETQY
TRBV11-2 ASRFLLGTGGNTGELF
TRBV5-1 ASSLGQGARGQY
TRBV14 ASSQSFGAVQETQY
TRBV27 ASISGTDTQY
TRBV6-1 ASTLAGGPRDTQY
TRBV7-2 ASSLWETYEQY
TRBV14 ASSHGTGFYGYT
TRBV29-1 SVELSDSYEQY
TRBV29-1 SVGGDPYEQY
TRBV27 ASSRDFDEQY
TRBV20-1 SARDLKGNPSTDTQY
TRBV12-3/TRBV12-4 ASSPPGTGDEQF
TRBV7-2 ASSLNRVDTYNEQF
TRBV6-2/TRBV6-3 ASTLTYFTDTQY